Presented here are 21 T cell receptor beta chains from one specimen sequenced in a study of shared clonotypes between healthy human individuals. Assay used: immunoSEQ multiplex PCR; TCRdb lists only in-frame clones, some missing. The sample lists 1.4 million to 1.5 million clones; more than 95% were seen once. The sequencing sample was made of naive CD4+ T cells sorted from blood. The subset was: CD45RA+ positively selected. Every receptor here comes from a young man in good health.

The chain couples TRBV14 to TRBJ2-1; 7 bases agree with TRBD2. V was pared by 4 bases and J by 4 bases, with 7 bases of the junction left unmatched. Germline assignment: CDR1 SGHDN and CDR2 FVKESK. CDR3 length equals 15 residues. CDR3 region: CASSPLTSRYNEQFF. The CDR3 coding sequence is TGTGCCAGCAGCCCGCTGACTAGCCGGTACAATGAGCAGTTCTTC. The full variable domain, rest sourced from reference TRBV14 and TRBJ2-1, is EAGVTQFPSHSVIEKGQTVTLRCDPISGHDNLYWYRRVMGKEIKFLLHFVKESKQDESGMPNNRFLAERTGGTYSTLKVQPAELEDSGVYFCASSPLTSRYNEQFFGPGTRLTVL.

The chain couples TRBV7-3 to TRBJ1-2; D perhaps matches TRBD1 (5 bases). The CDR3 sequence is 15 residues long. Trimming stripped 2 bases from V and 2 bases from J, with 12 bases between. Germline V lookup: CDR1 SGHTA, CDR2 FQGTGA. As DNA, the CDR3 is TGTGCCAGCAGCTTATTCGCAGGGTCCAACTATGGCTACACCTTC. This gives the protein CASSLFAGSNYGYTF.

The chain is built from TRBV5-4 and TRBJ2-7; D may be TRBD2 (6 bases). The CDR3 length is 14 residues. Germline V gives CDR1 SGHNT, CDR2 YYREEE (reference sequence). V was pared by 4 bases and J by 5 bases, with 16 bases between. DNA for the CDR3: TGTGCCAGCAGCCACTGGGGGAGGCCCGACGAGCAGTACTTC. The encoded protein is CASSHWGRPDEQYF.

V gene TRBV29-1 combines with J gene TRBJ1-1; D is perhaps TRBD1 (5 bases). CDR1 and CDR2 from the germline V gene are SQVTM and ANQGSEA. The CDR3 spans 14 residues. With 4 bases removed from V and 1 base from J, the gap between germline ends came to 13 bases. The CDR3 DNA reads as TGCAGCGTTGGGGCAGGGTTCCCGAACACTGAAGCTTTCTTT. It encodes CSVGAGFPNTEAFF.

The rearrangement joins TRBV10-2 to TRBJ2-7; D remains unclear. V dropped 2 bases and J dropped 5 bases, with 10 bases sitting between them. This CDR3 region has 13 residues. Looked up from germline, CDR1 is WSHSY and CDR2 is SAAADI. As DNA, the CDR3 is TGCGCCAGCAGTGAGAGGGTTTTTCACGAGCAGTACTTC. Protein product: CASSERVFHEQYF.

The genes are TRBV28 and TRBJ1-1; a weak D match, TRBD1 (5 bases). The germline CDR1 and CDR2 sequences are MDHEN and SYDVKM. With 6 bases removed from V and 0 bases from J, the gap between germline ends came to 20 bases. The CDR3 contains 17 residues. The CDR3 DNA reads TGTGCCAGCAGCTTGAGACAGACCCCGACTATGAACACTGAAGCTTTCTTT. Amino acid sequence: CASSLRQTPTMNTEAFF.

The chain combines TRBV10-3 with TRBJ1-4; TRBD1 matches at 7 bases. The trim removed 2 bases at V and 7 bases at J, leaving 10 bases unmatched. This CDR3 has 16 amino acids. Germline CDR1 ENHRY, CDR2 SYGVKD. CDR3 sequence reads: CAISETQQGSVEKLFF. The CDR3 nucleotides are TGTGCCATCAGTGAGACTCAACAGGGGAGTGTTGAAAAACTGTTTTTT.

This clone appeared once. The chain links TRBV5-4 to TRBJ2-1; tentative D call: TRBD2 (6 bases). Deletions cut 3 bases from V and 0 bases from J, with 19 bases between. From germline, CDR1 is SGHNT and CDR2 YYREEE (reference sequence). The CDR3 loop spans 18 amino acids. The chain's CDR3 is CASSSPTRLASSYNEQFF. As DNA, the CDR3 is TGTGCCAGCAGCTCTCCTACTAGGCTAGCGAGCTCCTACAATGAGCAGTTCTTC.

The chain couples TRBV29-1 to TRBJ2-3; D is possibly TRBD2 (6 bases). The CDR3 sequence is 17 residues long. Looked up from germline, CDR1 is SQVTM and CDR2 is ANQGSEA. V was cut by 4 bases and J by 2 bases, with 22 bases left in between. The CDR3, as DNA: TGCAGCGTTGTAAGGTTCGGGAGTCAGTATTCCACAGATACGCAGTATTTT. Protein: CSVVRFGSQYSTDTQYF.

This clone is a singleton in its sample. The CDR3 DNA follows: TGTGCCAGCAGAGGGGGAGACACCGGGGAGCTGTTTTTT. Protein sequence: CASRGGDTGELFF. The gene calls are TRBV7-9 and TRBJ2-2; tentative D call: TRBD1 (6 bases). Germline lookup yields CDR1 SEHNR and CDR2 FQNEAQ (reference sequence). This CDR3 region has 13 residues. Trimming cost V 6 bases and J 3 bases, with 8 bases left between them.

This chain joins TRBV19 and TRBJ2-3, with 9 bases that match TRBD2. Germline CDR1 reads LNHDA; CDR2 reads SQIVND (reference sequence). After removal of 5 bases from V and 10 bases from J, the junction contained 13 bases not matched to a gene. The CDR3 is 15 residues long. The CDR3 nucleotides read TGTGCCAGTAGTTTTTTGGGAGGTAGCGGGGGCTCGCAGTATTTT. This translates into CASSFLGGSGGSQYF.

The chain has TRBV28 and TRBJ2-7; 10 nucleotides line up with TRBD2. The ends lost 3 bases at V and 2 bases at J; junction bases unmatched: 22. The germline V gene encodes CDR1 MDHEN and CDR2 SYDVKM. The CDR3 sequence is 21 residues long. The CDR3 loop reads CASSFVYYSRELAGGPYEQYF. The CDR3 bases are TGTGCCAGCAGTTTTGTTTATTACTCCCGCGAATTAGCGGGGGGACCCTACGAGCAGTACTTC.

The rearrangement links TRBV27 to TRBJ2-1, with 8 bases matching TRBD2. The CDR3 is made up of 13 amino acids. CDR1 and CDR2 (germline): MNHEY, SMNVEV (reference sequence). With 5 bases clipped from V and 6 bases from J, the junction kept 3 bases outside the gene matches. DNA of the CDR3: TGTGCCAGCAGTGCCGGGACTAGCAATGAGCAGTTCTTC. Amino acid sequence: CASSAGTSNEQFF.

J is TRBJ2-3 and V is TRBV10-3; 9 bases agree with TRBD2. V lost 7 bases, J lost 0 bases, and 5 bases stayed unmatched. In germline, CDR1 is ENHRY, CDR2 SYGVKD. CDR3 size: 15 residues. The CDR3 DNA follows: TGTGCCATCAAGAGCGGGAGGCAAAGCACAGATACGCAGTATTTT. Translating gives CAIKSGRQSTDTQYF.

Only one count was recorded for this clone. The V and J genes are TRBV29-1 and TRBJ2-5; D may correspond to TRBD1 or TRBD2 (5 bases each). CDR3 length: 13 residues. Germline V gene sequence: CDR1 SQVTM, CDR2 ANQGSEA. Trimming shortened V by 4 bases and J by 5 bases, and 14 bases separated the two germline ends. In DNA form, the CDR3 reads TGCAGCGTTGGGGTCAGGGACCTGGAGACCCAGTACTTC. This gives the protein CSVGVRDLETQYF.

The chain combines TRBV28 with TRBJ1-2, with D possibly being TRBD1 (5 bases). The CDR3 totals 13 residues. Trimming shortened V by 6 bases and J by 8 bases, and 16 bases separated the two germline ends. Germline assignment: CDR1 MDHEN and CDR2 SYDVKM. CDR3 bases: TGTGCCAGCAGAGGAACGGGACTAATCGGCTACACCTTC. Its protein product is CASRGTGLIGYTF.

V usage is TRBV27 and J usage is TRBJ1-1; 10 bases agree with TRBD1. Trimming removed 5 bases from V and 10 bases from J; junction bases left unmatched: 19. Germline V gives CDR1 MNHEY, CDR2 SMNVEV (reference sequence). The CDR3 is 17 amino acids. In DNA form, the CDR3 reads TGTGCCAGCAGTGAGAACCGCATGAAGGACAGGGGGGTGTCAGCTTTCTTT. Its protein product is CASSENRMKDRGVSAFF.

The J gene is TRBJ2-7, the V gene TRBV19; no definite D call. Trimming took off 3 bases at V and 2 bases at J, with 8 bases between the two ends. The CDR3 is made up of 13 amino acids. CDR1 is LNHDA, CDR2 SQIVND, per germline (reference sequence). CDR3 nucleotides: TGTGCCAGTAGTATGACGAAAGCCTACGAGCAGTACTTC. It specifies CASSMTKAYEQYF.

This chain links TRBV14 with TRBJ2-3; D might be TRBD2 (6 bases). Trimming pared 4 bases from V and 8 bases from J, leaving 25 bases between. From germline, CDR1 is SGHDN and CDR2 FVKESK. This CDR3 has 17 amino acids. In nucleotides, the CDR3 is TGTGCCAGCAGCCTATTTCTGGCCGGGAGTATTCCGCGTACGCAGTATTTT. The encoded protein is CASSLFLAGSIPRTQYF.

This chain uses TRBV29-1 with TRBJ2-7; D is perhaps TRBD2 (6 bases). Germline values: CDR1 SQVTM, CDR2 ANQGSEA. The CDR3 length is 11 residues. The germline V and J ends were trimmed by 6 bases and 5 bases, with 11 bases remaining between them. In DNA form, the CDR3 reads TGCAGCGTGGGGGGAGGTAACGAGCAGTACTTC. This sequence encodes CSVGGGNEQYF.

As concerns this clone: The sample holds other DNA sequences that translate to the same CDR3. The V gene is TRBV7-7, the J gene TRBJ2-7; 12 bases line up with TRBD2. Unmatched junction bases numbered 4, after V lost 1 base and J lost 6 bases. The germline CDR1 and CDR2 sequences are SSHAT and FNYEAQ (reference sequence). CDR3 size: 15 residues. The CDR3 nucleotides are TGTGCCAGCAGCTTAGGACTAGCGGGAGTAAGCGAGCAGTACTTC. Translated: CASSLGLAGVSEQYF.